Shown below are 13 T cell receptor beta chains from a single sample sequenced in a study of T cell repertoires in cytomegalovirus infection. TCRdb called the reads again in MiXCR, with one record for every CDR3 protein. The sample gives 200,000 to 250,000 distinct CDR3 sequences, 9% to 15% of which show up once; about 1.5% is in the top ten. Sequencing was performed on PBMCs. The receptor set was obtained from a human donor in good health (CMV status not recorded). Some clones in this sample may be carry-over from other donors' samples.

This clonotype came up many times. The chain couples TRBV20-1 to TRBJ2-7; unclear D gene. Deletions cut 3 bases from V and 3 bases from J, with 18 bases between. The CDR3 has 15 amino acids. CDR1 DFQATT and CDR2 SNEGSKA come from the germline V gene (reference sequence). CDR3: CSASPDTMGFYEQYF. For the CDR3, the DNA is TGCAGTGCTAGCCCCGATACGATGGGTTTCTACGAGCAGTACTTC.

There are many counts of this clonotype. The chain is built from TRBV7-3 and TRBJ2-3; possibly TRBD1 or TRBD2 for D (5 bases each). Germline loops: CDR1 SGHTA, CDR2 FQGTGA. V was shortened by 4 bases and J by 2 bases, with 16 bases between the two germline ends. The CDR3 runs to 16 residues. The CDR3 spells CASSSRGSGATDTQYF. In nucleotides, the CDR3 is TGTGCCAGCAGCTCCCGAGGGTCTGGGGCCACAGATACGCAGTATTTT.

A word on this clonotype: The junction shows a germline mismatch at one end, possibly a read error. This sequence joins TRBV28 and TRBJ2-6, with 10 bases identical to TRBD2. CDR1 is MDHEN and CDR2 is SYDVKM in the germline V gene. This CDR3 has 19 residues. In nucleotides, the CDR3 is TGTGCCAGCAGTTCACCGGGACTAGCGACCACATCTGGAGCCAACGTCCTGACTTTC. Its translation: CASSSPGLATTSGANVLTF.

Regarding this clonotype: One end of the junction fails to match germline, which may point to a read error. This chain joins TRBV27 and TRBJ2-2; 7 bases map to TRBD1. The V gene's germline CDR1 is MNHEY and CDR2 SMNVEV (reference sequence). This CDR3 contains 17 residues. The CDR3 DNA reads as TGTGCCAGCAGTTCCGGGACAGTCCTAGGGGACACGGGGGAGCTGTTTTTT. Encoded protein: CASSSGTVLGDTGELFF.

V usage is TRBV5-5 and J usage is TRBJ1-1; no clear D gene. Per the germline V gene, CDR1 is SGHKS and CDR2 is YYEKEE (reference sequence). Trimming cost V 1 base and J 0 bases, with 10 bases left between them. The CDR3 is made up of 15 amino acids. Here the CDR3 DNA reads TGTGCCAGCAGCTTGCAAGGGAGGGTGAACACTGAAGCTTTCTTT. The encoded protein is CASSLQGRVNTEAFF. Using reference TRBV5-5 and TRBJ1-1 for the parts outside the CDR3, the full variable domain is DAGVTQSPTHLIKTRGQQVTLRCSPISGHKSVSWYQQVLGQGPQFIFQYYEKEERGRGNFPDRFSARQFPNYSSELNVNALLLGDSALYLCASSLQGRVNTEAFFGQGTRLTVV.

The table lists this clonotype with a few counts. The chain employs TRBV5-4 and TRBJ2-3; weak D call: TRBD2 (7 bases). V lost 3 bases, J lost 5 bases, and 22 bases lay in between. CDR1 is SGHNT, CDR2 YYREEE, per germline (reference sequence). The length of the CDR3 is 17 residues. The CDR3 DNA follows: TGTGCCAGCAGCTCTACTACCAAGGGGGGGGGGCTAGATACGCAGTATTTT. This codes for CASSSTTKGGGLDTQYF.

This clonotype was recorded many times. This sequence joins TRBV27 and TRBJ2-7; 8 bases fit TRBD2. The CDR3 has 15 amino acids. The germline CDR1 and CDR2 sequences are MNHEY and SMNVEV (reference sequence). The junction had 13 bases not matched to a gene; V was cut back by 7 bases and J by 5 bases. The CDR3: CASNNNGLAGNEQYF. The CDR3 coding sequence is TGTGCCAGCAACAATAACGGACTAGCTGGAAACGAGCAGTACTTC.

About this clonotype itself: Just one base apart from a much larger clone, this may be a read error. The rearrangement uses TRBV19 and TRBJ2-7, with 7 bases matching TRBD2. The CDR3 totals 15 residues. With 2 bases clipped from V and 5 bases from J, the junction kept 9 bases outside the gene matches. CDR1 and CDR2 from the germline V gene are LNHDA and SQIVND (reference sequence). CDR3 nucleotides: TGTGCCAGTAGTATATTACTAGCGCCCACCCACGAGCAGTACTTC. This sequence encodes CASSILLAPTHEQYF.

This clonotype was counted ten times or more. The chain links TRBV28 to TRBJ2-3; a possible D gene is TRBD2 (5 bases). Deletions cut 6 bases from V and 4 bases from J, with 11 bases between. The CDR3 covers 13 residues. CDR1 is MDHEN and CDR2 is SYDVKM in the germline V gene. The CDR3 DNA sequence: TGTGCCAGCAGGGAGCTAGCTTCAGATACGCAGTATTTT. Its translation is CASRELASDTQYF.

The V call is TRBV7-2, the J call TRBJ2-5, with TRBD2 matching 11 bases. The CDR3 contains 17 residues. J was trimmed by 1 base and V by 6 bases; bases with no gene match: 10. The germline V gene has CDR1 SGHTA and CDR2 FQGNSA. The CDR3 reads CASRRLAGLGFQETQYF. CDR3 DNA sequence: TGTGCCAGCAGAAGACTAGCGGGACTTGGATTCCAAGAGACCCAGTACTTC.

There are many counts of this clonotype. The chain carries TRBV28 and TRBJ2-1, with 8 bases matching TRBD2. V lost 10 bases, J lost 2 bases, and 10 bases stayed unmatched. The CDR3 is made up of 15 amino acids. Germline V gene lookup returns CDR1 MDHEN and CDR2 SYDVKM. The CDR3 spells CATILGRGTYNEQFF. The CDR3 bases are TGTGCCACCATCCTCGGGAGGGGAACCTACAATGAGCAGTTCTTC.

To note about this clonotype: This may be a read error, as it is one base from a much larger clone. The genes are TRBV28 and TRBJ2-7, with D uncertain. The CDR3 runs 12 residues. Trimming cost V 3 bases and J 2 bases, with 5 bases left between them. Per germline, CDR1 MDHEN and CDR2 SYDVKM. CDR3 nucleotide sequence: TGTGCCAGCAGTTTCGTAACCTACGAGCAGTACTTC. As protein: CASSFVTYEQYF.

Ten or more counts support this clonotype. The chain joins TRBV6-2 or TRBV6-3 to TRBJ2-1, with 9 bases lining up with TRBD2. V dropped 7 bases and J dropped 5; count of bases not matched to a gene: 9. Germline V gene sequence: CDR1 MNHEY, CDR2 SVGEGT. The CDR3 is made up of 15 amino acids. In DNA, the CDR3 is TGTGCCAGCACAAATGGTCCTAGCGGGGACAATGAGCAGTTCTTC. It translates to CASTNGPSGDNEQFF.